One sample yielded the 20 T cell receptor beta chains listed below, sequenced in a study of T cell responses to AZD1222 COVID-19 vaccine. Clones were sequenced by immunoSEQ multiplex PCR, and TCRdb holds only the in-frame ones, with some missing. Of 90,000 to 150,000 clones listed, approximately 84% are singletons. This sample comprised peripheral blood, obtained on day 0 of AZD1222 vaccination. The origin of the receptors is an adult in good health.

This chain links TRBV3-1 (or the pseudogene TRBV3-2) with TRBJ2-5, with 8 bases aligning to TRBD1. The germline CDR1 and CDR2 sequences are LGHDT and YNNKEL (reference sequence). The CDR3 runs to 17 residues. Germline trimming cut 4 bases from V and 1 base from J; bases unmatched to any gene: 11. The CDR3, as DNA: TGTGCCAGCAGCCCTTACTGGACAGGGCCCCTCCAAGAGACCCAGTACTTC. Translating gives CASSPYWTGPLQETQYF.

The V gene is TRBV18, the J gene TRBJ2-7, with no clear D. Trimming cost V 6 bases and J 5 bases, with 20 bases left between them. Germline CDR1 KGHSH, CDR2 LQKENI. This CDR3 contains 15 residues. Here the CDR3 reads CASSRTPPPPNEQYF. The CDR3, as DNA: TGTGCCAGCTCTCGAACACCACCCCCCCCAAACGAGCAGTACTTC.

About this clone: The junction shows a germline mismatch at one end, possibly a read error. The chain is built from TRBV7-2 and TRBJ2-3; 12 bases are a match to TRBD2. The V gene's germline CDR1 is SGHTA and CDR2 FQGNSA. The CDR3 is made up of 15 amino acids. CDR3 region: CASSLAGGARDTQYF. The DNA of the CDR3 is TGTGCCAGCAGCCTAGCGGGGGGGGCCCGAGATACGCAGTATTTT. The full variable domain, rest sourced from reference TRBV7-2 and TRBJ2-3, is GAGVSQSPSNKVTEKGKDVELRCDPISGHTALYWYRQSLGQGLEFLIYFQGNSAPDKSGLPSDRFSAERTGGSVSTLTIQRTQQEDSAVYLCASSLAGGARDTQYFGPGTRLTVL.

The rearrangement uses TRBV7-9 and TRBJ2-4; possibly TRBD1 or TRBD2 for D (5 bases each). Trimming pared 5 bases from V and 0 bases from J, leaving 11 bases between. The CDR3 loop spans 15 amino acids. CDR1 is SEHNR, CDR2 FQNEAQ, per germline (reference sequence). The CDR3 DNA reads as TGTGCCAGCAGCGCCTCTGGGGGAGCCAAAAACATTCAGTACTTC. This gives the protein CASSASGGAKNIQYF.

The CDR3 sequence is CASSSGFSSYEQYF. CDR3 in DNA: TGTGCCAGCAGCTCGGGCTTCAGCTCCTACGAGCAGTACTTC. The chain is built from TRBV11-2 and TRBJ2-7, with unresolved D. From germline, CDR1 is SGHAT and CDR2 FQNNGV. V dropped 4 bases and J dropped 0 bases, with 10 bases sitting between them. The CDR3 totals 14 residues.

The V call is TRBV7-2, the J call TRBJ2-7, with D tentatively TRBD1 or TRBD2 (5 bases each). The germline V gene encodes CDR1 SGHTA and CDR2 FQGNSA. CDR3 length equals 15 residues. V lost 5 bases and J 0 bases, leaving 14 bases between the germline ends. As DNA, the CDR3 is TGTGCCAGCAGCCCCGGGACCGCGAGCTCCTACGAGCAGTACTTC. The encoded protein is CASSPGTASSYEQYF.

This clone has a handful of counts. The chain joins TRBV19 to TRBJ1-6; 8 nucleotides line up with TRBD1. The length of the CDR3 is 19 residues. Germline V CDR1 and CDR2: LNHDA, SQIVND (reference sequence). The V and J ends lost 5 bases and 6 bases, in that order; junction bases with no gene match: 18. DNA of the CDR3: TGTGCCAGTAGTCCACGGACAGGGAACGCACAAAACATTAATTCACCCCTCCACTTT. It yields the protein CASSPRTGNAQNINSPLHF.

The chain joins TRBV12-5 to TRBJ2-3; D is ambiguous. This CDR3 has 16 amino acids. The germline V gene encodes CDR1 LGHNT and CDR2 FRNRAP. V shed 4 bases and J shed 5 bases, with 19 bases lying between them. The CDR3 DNA is TGTGCTAGTGGTTCGTCGGTGGCAAACCCCGGAGATACGCAGTATTTT. Encoded protein: CASGSSVANPGDTQYF.

The rearrangement links TRBV29-1 to TRBJ1-1, with a tentative D call TRBD1 (5 bases). This CDR3 spans 13 amino acids. Per germline, CDR1 SQVTM and CDR2 ANQGSEA. Trimming shortened V by 6 bases and J by 4 bases, and 15 bases separated the two germline ends. CDR3 sequence (DNA): TGCAGCGTCTTAGGGACTCTGGGCACTGAAGCTTTCTTT. This codes for CSVLGTLGTEAFF. The full variable domain, completed using reference TRBV29-1 and TRBJ1-1, is SAVISQKPSRDICQRGTSLTIQCQVDSQVTMMFWYRQQPGQSLTLIATANQGSEATYESGFVIDKFPISRPNLTFSTLTVSNMSPEDSSIYLCSVLGTLGTEAFFGQGTRLTVV.

The chain links TRBV2 to TRBJ1-1, with a possible D match to TRBD1 (5 bases). CDR1 is SNHLY, CDR2 FYNNEI, per germline. This CDR3 region has 14 residues. Trimming took 2 bases from V and 2 from J, leaving 9 bases between them. In DNA, the CDR3 is TGTGCCAGCAGTGAATGGGGCAGAAACACTGAAGCTTTCTTT. Translation gives CASSEWGRNTEAFF.

This sequence joins TRBV6-1 and TRBJ1-3, with D hard to call. CDR1 and CDR2 from the germline V gene are MNHNS and SASEGT. V was trimmed by 4 bases and J by 0 bases, leaving 13 bases between them. The CDR3 has 16 residues. For the CDR3, the DNA is TGTGCCAGCAGTGCATTCTGGCCGCGCTCTGGAAACACCATATATTTT. Encoded protein: CASSAFWPRSGNTIYF.

For the CDR3, the DNA is TGTGCCAGCAGTTCGGGGTTTAGGGCGAGCTCCTATAATTCACCCCTCCACTTT. Protein sequence: CASSSGFRASSYNSPLHF. The chain joins TRBV5-6 to TRBJ1-6; no clear D. CDR1 SGHDT and CDR2 YYEEEE come from the germline V gene. Trimming took off 5 bases at V and 0 bases at J, with 18 bases between the two ends. The CDR3 is 18 amino acids.

The CDR3 loop reads CASSLWPGNEQYF. The DNA for the CDR3 is TGCGCCAGCAGCCTCTGGCCTGGGAACGAGCAGTACTTC. This chain links TRBV5-1 with TRBJ2-7; D unclear. The V end lost 4 bases, the J end lost 5 bases, and 13 bases lay between the germline ends. This CDR3 comprises 13 residues. The germline gives CDR1 SGHRS, CDR2 YFSETQ.

In regard to this clone: One junction end disagrees with the germline gene, perhaps due to a read error. CDR3: CSSRDTATNQQYF. CDR3 in DNA: TGTTCCAGCAGAGATACAGCTACTAATCAGCAGTACTTC. The chain joins TRBV7-9 to TRBJ2-7; D gene unclear. The CDR3 runs 13 residues. Per the germline V gene, CDR1 is SEHNR and CDR2 is FQNEAQ (reference sequence).

In this sample, this clone turned up a few times. The chain recombines TRBV7-9 with TRBJ1-5; possibly TRBD1 for D (5 bases). V lost 4 bases and J lost 0, with 13 bases in between. Germline V CDR1 and CDR2: SEHNR, FQNEAQ (reference sequence). The CDR3 covers 16 residues. The CDR3 protein is CASSSLRGDSNQPQHF. The DNA for the CDR3 is TGTGCCAGCAGCTCCTTGAGGGGAGATAGCAATCAGCCCCAGCATTTT.

The V call is TRBV7-9, the J call TRBJ1-2, with 11 bases matching TRBD1. The trim removed 1 base at V and 7 bases at J, leaving 5 bases unmatched. The CDR3 length is 15 residues. CDR1 SEHNR and CDR2 FQNEAQ come from the germline V gene (reference sequence). The CDR3 loop reads CASSLEIGTGGGYTF. DNA of the CDR3: TGTGCCAGCAGCTTAGAGATTGGGACAGGGGGTGGCTACACCTTC.

The J gene is TRBJ2-3, the V gene TRBV7-2; TRBD1 is a possible D gene (5 bases). Germline CDR1 and CDR2: SGHTA and FQGNSA. The CDR3 has 15 residues. V was cut by 0 bases and J by 2 bases, with 9 bases left in between. In nucleotides, the CDR3 is TGTGCCAGCAGCTTAGCGGGGCTTCCCACAGATACGCAGTATTTT. This translates into CASSLAGLPTDTQYF.

The genes are TRBV19 and TRBJ1-5; unclear D gene. CDR3 length: 12 residues. Trimming took off 8 bases at V and 4 bases at J, with 9 bases between the two ends. CDR1 and CDR2 (germline): LNHDA, SQIVND (reference sequence). This CDR3 is CASSPGNQPQHF. Written as DNA, the CDR3 is TGTGCCAGTTCCCCGGGTAATCAGCCCCAGCATTTT.

This sequence joins TRBV29-1 and TRBJ1-1; D remains ambiguous. Trimming pared 4 bases from V and 10 bases from J, leaving 13 bases between. This CDR3 region has 11 residues. CDR1 is SQVTM and CDR2 is ANQGSEA in the germline V gene. CDR3 loop: CSVVPMSRAFF. CDR3 DNA: TGCAGCGTTGTTCCCATGAGTAGAGCTTTCTTT.

This sequence joins TRBV18 and TRBJ1-2, with 7 bases lining up with TRBD1. The CDR3 is 15 amino acids. Germline V CDR1 and CDR2: KGHSH, LQKENI. Losses at the gene ends were 4 bases for V and 5 bases for J; bases not matched to a gene: 10. CDR3 in amino acids: CASSRQTGDGYGYTF. For the CDR3, the DNA is TGTGCCAGCTCACGCCAAACAGGGGACGGGTATGGCTACACCTTC.